The sequence of this T cell receptor beta chain was determined in a study of blood T cells in healthy people across ages. Study details: Template-switching capture recovered about one barcoded beta molecule per two T cells. Study findings and constraints: Roughly linear declines in TCR beta diversity per million T cells occurred with age. One million T cells yielded diversity estimates that were considered underestimates. It was found that TCR beta diversity correlated strongly with the percentage of naive T cells.

Together with a sample-barcoded 5' primer, a J-beta primer mix was included in a second PCR lasting about 6 to 12 cycles. Each CDR3 protein is one row after TCRdb ran MiXCR on the 5' RACE reads. The sample contains about 780,000 distinct CDR3 sequences, around 25% of which appear only once. The CDR3 consists of 16 residues. Trimming took 0 bases from V and 1 from J, leaving 13 bases between them. The germline CDR1 and CDR2 sequences are SGHRS and YFSETQ. Of note for this clonotype: The antigen is undetermined.

The sample also formed part of further work on T cells of mothers and their children.

This receptor was obtained from a boy between 10 and 17 years old in good health. J is TRBJ2-5 and V is TRBV5-1; D is ambiguous. Sequences were obtained from blood. DNA of the CDR3: TGCGCCAGCAGCTTGGTTGAAGGAGAGTCCCAAGAGACCCAGTACTTC. Its protein is CASSLVEGESQETQYF.